Sequencing of this T cell receptor (beta chain) was carried out in a study of vaccination and CD4 T cells after COVID-19. Turning to the study itself: Post-vaccine specimens were obtained a median approximately 70 days after dose two (range 14 to 241).

Described treatment: approximately nine-day PBMC culture with coronavirus spike peptide pools or control peptides (ViraFEST assay). In the ViraFEST assay, peptide-pool expansion preceded TCR sequencing of expanded clonotypes. Researchers used the Oncomine TCR Beta short-read assay to sequence DNA from cultured CD4+ T cells. DNA came from CD4+ T cells after culture. Using its own MiXCR run on the PCR reads, TCRdb lists one record per CDR3 protein. The table records about 10,000 distinct CDR3 sequences, approximately 69% of them present only once. As for this clonotype: Its cognate antigen is unknown. One end of the junction varies from germline; a read error may be responsible.

The sample was CD4+ T cells from blood, cultured in vitro. The sequence was collected from a human donor who had recovered from COVID-19.

The CDR3 nucleotides are TGCAGTGCTCGCCCCGGGACAGGAGCTACAGGTTTTCCTTTC. It encodes CSARPGTGATGFPF. V usage is TRBV20-1 and J usage is TRBJ2-7, with 8 bases aligning to TRBD1. The CDR3 sequence is 14 residues long. Germline-derived CDR1 and CDR2 are DFQATT and SNEGSKA (reference sequence).